This T cell receptor (beta chain) comes out of a study of PD-1 blockade in mismatch repair-deficient tumors. The repertoire was sequenced with immunoSEQ multiplex PCR; TCRdb's copy has only in-frame clones and lacks some. The table has under 50,000 clones, approximately 80% seen once; the top ten hold about 3.5%. The TCR sequence derives from an adult with mismatch repair-deficient cancer. This sample comprised PBMCs, obtained before pembrolizumab treatment.

CDR3 sequence (DNA): TGTGCCATCAGTGAAACGGTCGGGTCAGACGGAGAAATGAACACTGAAGCTTTCTTT. It translates to CAISETVGSDGEMNTEAFF. The rearrangement joins TRBV10-3 to TRBJ1-1, with unresolved D. Germline V gene sequence: CDR1 ENHRY, CDR2 SYGVKD. The germline V and J ends were trimmed by 3 bases and 0 bases, with 23 bases remaining between them. The CDR3 spans 19 residues.